The source of this T cell receptor (beta chain) is a study of glioma-infiltrating T cells after dendritic cell vaccination. General study findings and limits: Higher pretreatment TIL content predicted longer progression-free time and survival.

The CDR3 loop spans 18 amino acids. Looked up from germline, CDR1 is SGHTS and CDR2 is YDEGEE. The ends lost 5 bases at V and 3 bases at J; junction bases unmatched: 11. Details on this clone: Its cognate antigen is unknown.

Primers: 60 V beta forward and 13 J beta reverse. TCRdb keeps only in-frame clones here, not all; method: immunoSEQ multiplex PCR. Here the sample spans around 96,000 clones, about 79% being singletons. The specimen comprised blood, sampled before dendritic cell vaccination. This clonotype originated in a human donor with glioblastoma. V and J are TRBV5-8 and TRBJ2-3; 14 bases agree with TRBD2. CDR3 coding DNA: TGTGCCAGCAGTTCCGGACTAGCGGGAGGAACGGGGACAGATACGCAGTATTTT. The encoded protein is CASSSGLAGGTGTDTQYF. Based on the CDR3 plus reference TRBV5-8 and TRBJ2-3, the full variable domain is EAGVTQSPTHLIKTRGQQATLRCSPISGHTSVYWYQQALGLGLQFLLWYDEGEERNRGNFPPRFSGRQFPNYSSELNVNALELEDSALYLCASSSGLAGGTGTDTQYFGPGTRLTVL.